A single sample is the source of the 20 T cell receptor beta chains below, sequenced in a study of blood T cell repertoires in COVID-19. Profiling relied on immunoSEQ multiplex PCR, and the TCRdb table lists in-frame clones only, not all of them. This sample has 150,000 to 200,000 clones, with 89% found just once. The source material was PBMCs or T cells enriched from blood (not recorded which). The receptor set was obtained from a woman between 18 and 29 years old who had recovered from COVID-19.

This chain uses TRBV2 with TRBJ2-3, with 8 bases aligning to TRBD2. The CDR3 length is 15 residues. Trimming took 2 bases from V and 4 from J; bases not matched to a gene: 5. In germline, CDR1 is SNHLY, CDR2 FYNNEI. CDR3 in DNA: TGTGCCAGCAGTGAATTGGGACTAGGGGCAGATACGCAGTATTTT. Its protein is CASSELGLGADTQYF.

This clone was seen once. The rearrangement uses TRBV5-5 and TRBJ2-7, with TRBD2 as a possible D gene (5 bases). CDR1 and CDR2 (germline): SGHKS, YYEKEE (reference sequence). The CDR3 is 14 amino acids. With 4 bases removed from V and 2 bases from J, the gap between germline ends came to 13 bases. The CDR3 is CASSLLSGTYEQYF. The CDR3 DNA is TGTGCCAGCAGCCTCTTATCGGGAACCTACGAGCAGTACTTC.

This rearrangement joins TRBV2 to TRBJ2-7; no clear D gene. This CDR3 contains 13 residues. V was shortened by 4 bases and J by 2 bases, with 9 bases between the two germline ends. CDR1 and CDR2 (germline): SNHLY, FYNNEI. The CDR3 nucleotides are TGTGCCAGCAGTGTCGCTAGTACCTACGAGCAGTACTTC. Its protein is CASSVASTYEQYF.

This clone occurred once. The V and J genes are TRBV7-9 and TRBJ2-2; possible D gene TRBD1, 5 bases. Germline CDR1 SEHNR, CDR2 FQNEAQ (reference sequence). The V end lost 4 bases, the J end lost 6 bases, and 21 bases lay between the germline ends. The CDR3 is 17 amino acids. The CDR3 region has the DNA TGTGCCAGCAGCTCCCATAAAGGCAGGGTAGTCCCCGGGGAGCTGTTTTTT. The encoded protein is CASSSHKGRVVPGELFF.

V usage is TRBV7-3 and J usage is TRBJ2-5, with a tentative D call TRBD1 (6 bases). The CDR3 runs to 15 residues. CDR1 and CDR2 from the germline V gene are SGHTA and FQGTGA. Trimming took 5 bases from V and 2 from J, leaving 15 bases between them. CDR3 bases: TGTGCCAGCAGCCTTAGAGGGACAAATCAAGAGACCCAGTACTTC. Its protein product is CASSLRGTNQETQYF.

J is TRBJ2-6 and V is TRBV5-1, with D possibly matching TRBD1 (5 bases). Trimming shortened V by 3 bases and J by 7 bases, and 14 bases separated the two germline ends. CDR3 length: 15 amino acids. Per germline, CDR1 SGHRS and CDR2 YFSETQ. CDR3 DNA: TGCGCCAGCAGCTACGACAGCCCGAATGCCAACGTCCTGACTTTC. Residues: CASSYDSPNANVLTF.

J is TRBJ2-1 and V is TRBV7-8, with TRBD1 as a possible D gene (6 bases). Between the trimmed V and J ends, which lost 4 bases and 8 bases, there was a span of 18 bases. The germline V gene encodes CDR1 SGHVS and CDR2 FQNEAQ. The CDR3 is 15 amino acids. CDR3: CASSSGTLVGDEQFF. CDR3 nucleotide sequence: TGTGCCAGCAGCTCCGGGACACTCGTAGGGGATGAGCAGTTCTTC.

V gene TRBV28 combines with J gene TRBJ1-1; tentatively, D is TRBD1 (6 bases). V was shortened by 3 bases and J by 0 bases, with 11 bases between the two germline ends. The CDR3 has 15 residues. CDR1 is MDHEN and CDR2 is SYDVKM in the germline V gene. DNA of the CDR3: TGTGCCAGCAGTTTGATTACAGGGCTGAACACTGAAGCTTTCTTT. Its translation: CASSLITGLNTEAFF.

The genes are TRBV2 and TRBJ2-3, with 7 bases matching TRBD2. In germline, CDR1 is SNHLY, CDR2 FYNNEI. This CDR3 has 17 amino acids. With 5 bases clipped from V and 0 bases from J, the junction kept 11 bases outside the gene matches. The CDR3 sequence: CASSPLSAGSSTDTQYF. The CDR3 DNA reads TGTGCCAGCAGTCCTCTCTCAGCGGGAAGTAGCACAGATACGCAGTATTTT.

The gene calls are TRBV5-4 and TRBJ1-2; D not certain. Germline CDR1 and CDR2: SGHNT and YYREEE (reference sequence). V was trimmed by 5 bases and J by 4 bases, leaving 12 bases between them. This CDR3 spans 13 amino acids. The CDR3 loop is CASSSEGGYGYTF. The DNA for the CDR3 is TGTGCCAGCAGTTCGGAAGGCGGCTATGGCTACACCTTC. Drawing the rest from reference TRBV5-4 and TRBJ1-2, the complete variable domain is ETGVTQSPTHLIKTRGQQVTLRCSSQSGHNTVSWYQQALGQGPQFIFQYYREEENGRGNFPPRFSGLQFPNYSSELNVNALELDDSALYLCASSSEGGYGYTFGSGTRLTVV.

The chain links TRBV5-4 to TRBJ2-1; weak D call: TRBD1 (5 bases). Trimming left V 4 bases short and J 3 bases short, with 14 bases between. Germline lookup yields CDR1 SGHNT and CDR2 YYREEE (reference sequence). The CDR3 has 15 residues. Written as DNA, the CDR3 is TGTGCCAGCAGCCCCTCAGGGCGGCTCTACAATGAGCAGTTCTTC. Amino acid sequence: CASSPSGRLYNEQFF. Drawing the rest from reference TRBV5-4 and TRBJ2-1, the complete variable domain is ETGVTQSPTHLIKTRGQQVTLRCSSQSGHNTVSWYQQALGQGPQFIFQYYREEENGRGNFPPRFSGLQFPNYSSELNVNALELDDSALYLCASSPSGRLYNEQFFGPGTRLTVL.

There are a few counts of this clone. This chain joins TRBV5-6 and TRBJ2-1; D perhaps matches TRBD2 (6 bases). Trimming removed 4 bases at V and 3 bases at J, with 14 bases between. This CDR3 has 15 residues. Germline V gene data show CDR1 as SGHDT and CDR2 as YYEEEE. For the CDR3, the DNA is TGTGCCAGCAGCGGGGGACTGATGAACTACAATGAGCAGTTCTTC. Encoded protein: CASSGGLMNYNEQFF. The full variable domain, in which reference TRBV5-6 and TRBJ2-1 provide the parts outside the CDR3, is DAGVTQSPTHLIKTRGQQVTLRCSPKSGHDTVSWYQQALGQGPQFIFQYYEEEERQRGNFPDRFSGHQFPNYSSELNVNALLLGDSALYLCASSGGLMNYNEQFFGPGTRLTVL.

This chain connects TRBV2 to TRBJ1-1; D unclear. Germline CDR1 and CDR2: SNHLY and FYNNEI. The ends were cut back, 4 bases at V and 6 bases at J, with 9 bases in the middle. This CDR3 is built from 12 residues. The CDR3 loop is CASSADLSEAFF. The CDR3 region has the DNA TGTGCCAGCAGTGCGGACTTGTCTGAAGCTTTCTTT.

The rearrangement joins TRBV5-1 to TRBJ1-6; a possible D gene is TRBD1 (6 bases). CDR1 and CDR2 from the germline V gene are SGHRS and YFSETQ. The CDR3 length is 15 residues. The V end lost 0 bases, the J end lost 7 bases, and 11 bases lay between the germline ends. This CDR3 is CASSLETGTNSPLHF. In nucleotides, the CDR3 is TGCGCCAGCAGCTTGGAGACAGGCACCAATTCACCCCTCCACTTT.

The V gene is TRBV28, the J gene TRBJ2-5, with 7 bases that match TRBD2. The length of the CDR3 is 14 residues. Germline assignment: CDR1 MDHEN and CDR2 SYDVKM. The V and J ends lost 6 bases and 5 bases, in that order; junction bases with no gene match: 9. CDR3 in DNA: TGTGCCAGCAGCCCCCCCGGACTAGGGGAGACCCAGTACTTC. Its translation is CASSPPGLGETQYF.

J is TRBJ1-6 and V is TRBV5-6, with D unclear. Trimming stripped 4 bases from V and 6 bases from J, with 17 bases between. The CDR3 has 16 residues. Germline CDR1 SGHDT, CDR2 YYEEEE. For the CDR3, the DNA is TGTGCCAGCAGCGACCTGGGCAGCGGGGTTAATTCACCCCTCCACTTT. It codes for CASSDLGSGVNSPLHF.

This CDR3 reads CASSFSREVYNEQFF. The CDR3 DNA reads as TGTGCCAGCAGTTTTTCGCGGGAGGTGTACAATGAGCAGTTCTTC. This rearrangement joins TRBV27 to TRBJ2-1, with 8 bases lining up with TRBD2. V dropped 3 bases and J dropped 4; count of bases not matched to a gene: 5. The CDR3 consists of 15 residues. Germline V gene lookup returns CDR1 MNHEY and CDR2 SMNVEV (reference sequence).

The gene calls are TRBV19 and TRBJ1-2; TRBD1 matches 9 bases. Per the germline V gene, CDR1 is LNHDA and CDR2 is SQIVND (reference sequence). V lost 8 bases and J lost 6; bases outside the gene matches: 7. The CDR3 is made up of 13 amino acids. The CDR3: CASGTGREDGYTF. The CDR3, as DNA: TGTGCCAGTGGGACAGGGCGGGAGGATGGCTACACCTTC.

The CDR3 DNA reads TGTGCCAGCTCACCCCTTCCCCCCACTAGCGGATACACAGATACGCAGTATTTT. Its protein product is CASSPLPPTSGYTDTQYF. V and J are TRBV18 and TRBJ2-3, with 8 nucleotides matching TRBD2. The CDR3 loop spans 18 amino acids. Unmatched junction bases numbered 13, after V lost 3 bases and J lost 2 bases. Per germline, CDR1 KGHSH and CDR2 LQKENI.

The chain carries TRBV7-9 and TRBJ1-2; no clear D. CDR1 SEHNR and CDR2 FQNEAQ come from the germline V gene (reference sequence). The CDR3 runs to 13 residues. With 5 bases removed from V and 2 bases from J, the gap between germline ends came to 9 bases. CDR3 bases: TGTGCCAGCAGCCCACCGGGGAACTATGGCTACACCTTC. This codes for CASSPPGNYGYTF.